This T cell receptor (beta chain) was sequenced in a study of CD8 T cells in Susac syndrome. Study-wide findings and caveats: As the study acknowledged, the number of individuals who were part of its TCR sequencing and HLA analysis was relatively small.

An input of about 0.5 to 1 ug of RNA was subjected to reverse transcription using random hexamers. One entry per CDR3 protein, called by TCRdb with MiXCR from the immunoSEQ multiplex PCR reads. The sample contains just over 300,000 distinct CDR3 sequences, roughly 94% of which appear only once. CDR1 is MGHRA and CDR2 is YSYEKL in the germline V gene. V was shortened by 1 base and J by 2 bases, with 15 bases between the two germline ends. The CDR3 has 17 amino acids. Concerning this clonotype itself: Its antigen is not known.

The sequenced sample consisted of CD4+ T cells from PBMCs. This chain uses TRBV4-1 with TRBJ1-5, with D possibly being TRBD1 (6 bases). This TCR was recovered from a human donor with multiple sclerosis. CDR3 loop: CASSQGPQGWGNQPQHF. The CDR3 nucleotides are TGCGCCAGCAGCCAAGGCCCCCAGGGGTGGGGCAATCAGCCCCAGCATTTT.